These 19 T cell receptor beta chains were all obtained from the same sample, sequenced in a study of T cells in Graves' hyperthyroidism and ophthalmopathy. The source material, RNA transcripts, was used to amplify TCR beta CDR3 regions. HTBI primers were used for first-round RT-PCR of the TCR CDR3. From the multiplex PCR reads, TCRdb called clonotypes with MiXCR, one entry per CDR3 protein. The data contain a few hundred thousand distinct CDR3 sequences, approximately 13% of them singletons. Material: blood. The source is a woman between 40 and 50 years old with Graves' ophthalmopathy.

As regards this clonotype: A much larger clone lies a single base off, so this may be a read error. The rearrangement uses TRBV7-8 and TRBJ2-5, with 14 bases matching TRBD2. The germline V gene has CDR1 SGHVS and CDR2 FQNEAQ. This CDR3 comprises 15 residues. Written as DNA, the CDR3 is TGTGCCAGCAGTTACGGACTAGCGGGGGGAGAGACCCAGCACTTC. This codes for CASSYGLAGGETQHF.

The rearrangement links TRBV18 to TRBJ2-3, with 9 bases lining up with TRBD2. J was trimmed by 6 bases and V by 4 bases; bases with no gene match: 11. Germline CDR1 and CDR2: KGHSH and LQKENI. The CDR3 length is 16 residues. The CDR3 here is CASSLPSGAASDTQYF. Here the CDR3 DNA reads TGTGCCAGCTCACTTCCTAGCGGGGCGGCCTCGGATACGCAGTATTTT.

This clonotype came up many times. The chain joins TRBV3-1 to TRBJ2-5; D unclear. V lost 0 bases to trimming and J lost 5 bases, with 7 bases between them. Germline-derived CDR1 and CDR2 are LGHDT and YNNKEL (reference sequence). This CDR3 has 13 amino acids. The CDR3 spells CASSQDPEETQYF. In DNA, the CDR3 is TGTGCCAGCAGCCAAGACCCGGAGGAGACCCAGTACTTC.

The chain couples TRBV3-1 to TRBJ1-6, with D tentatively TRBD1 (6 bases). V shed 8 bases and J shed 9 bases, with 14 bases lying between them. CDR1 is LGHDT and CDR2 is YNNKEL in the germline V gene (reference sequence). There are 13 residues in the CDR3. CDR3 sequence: CASRPPGASPLHF. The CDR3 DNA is TGTGCCAGCCGGCCTCCAGGGGCTTCACCCCTCCACTTT.

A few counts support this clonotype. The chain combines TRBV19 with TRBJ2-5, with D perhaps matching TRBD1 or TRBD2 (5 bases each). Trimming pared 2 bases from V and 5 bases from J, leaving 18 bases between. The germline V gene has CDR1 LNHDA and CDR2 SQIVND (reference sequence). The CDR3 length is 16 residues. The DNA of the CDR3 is TGTGCCAGTAGTATATCAGAGGGGTTCTATATGGAGACCCAGTACTTC. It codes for CASSISEGFYMETQYF.

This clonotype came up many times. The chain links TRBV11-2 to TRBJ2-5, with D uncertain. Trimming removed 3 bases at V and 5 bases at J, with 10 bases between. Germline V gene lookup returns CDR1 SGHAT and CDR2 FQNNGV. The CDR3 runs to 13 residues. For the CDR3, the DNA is TGTGCCAGCAGCTTTAGCCAATGGGAGACCCAGTACTTC. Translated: CASSFSQWETQYF.

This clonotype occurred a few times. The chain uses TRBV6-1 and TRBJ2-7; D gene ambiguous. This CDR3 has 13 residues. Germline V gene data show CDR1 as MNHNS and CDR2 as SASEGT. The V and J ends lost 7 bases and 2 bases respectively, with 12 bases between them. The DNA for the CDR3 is TGTGCCAGCAAGGGATATCTGACCTACGAGCAGTACTTC. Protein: CASKGYLTYEQYF.

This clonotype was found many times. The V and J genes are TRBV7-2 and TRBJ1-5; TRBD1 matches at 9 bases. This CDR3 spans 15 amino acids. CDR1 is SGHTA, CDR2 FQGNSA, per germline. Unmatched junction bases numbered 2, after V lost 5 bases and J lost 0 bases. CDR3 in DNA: TGTGCCAGCAGCATGGGACAGGGTAGCAATCAGCCCCAGCATTTT. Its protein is CASSMGQGSNQPQHF.

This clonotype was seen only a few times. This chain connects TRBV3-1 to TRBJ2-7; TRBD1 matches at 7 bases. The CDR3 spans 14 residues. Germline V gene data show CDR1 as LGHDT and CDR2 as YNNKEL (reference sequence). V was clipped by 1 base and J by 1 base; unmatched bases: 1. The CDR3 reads CASSQGRGSYEQYF. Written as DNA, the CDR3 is TGTGCCAGCAGCCAAGGCAGGGGGTCCTACGAGCAGTACTTC.

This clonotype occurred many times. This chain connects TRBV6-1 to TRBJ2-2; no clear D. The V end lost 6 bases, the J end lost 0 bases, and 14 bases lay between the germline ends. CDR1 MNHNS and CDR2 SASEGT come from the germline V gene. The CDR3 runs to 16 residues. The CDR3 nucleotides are TGTGCCAGCAGCAAACCGGGTGACGCGAACACCGGGGAGCTGTTTTTT. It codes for CASSKPGDANTGELFF.

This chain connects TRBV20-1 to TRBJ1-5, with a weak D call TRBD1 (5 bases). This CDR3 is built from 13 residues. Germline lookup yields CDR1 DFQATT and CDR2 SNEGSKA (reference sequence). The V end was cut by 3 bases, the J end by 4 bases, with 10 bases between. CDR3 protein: CSASQGTNQPQHF. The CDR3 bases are TGCAGTGCTAGCCAGGGAACTAATCAGCCCCAGCATTTT.

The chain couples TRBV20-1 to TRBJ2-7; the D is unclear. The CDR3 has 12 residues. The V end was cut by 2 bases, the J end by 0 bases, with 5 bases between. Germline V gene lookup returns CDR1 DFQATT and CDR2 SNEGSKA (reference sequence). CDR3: CSARSDSYEQYF. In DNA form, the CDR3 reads TGCAGTGCTAGAAGCGACTCCTACGAGCAGTACTTC.

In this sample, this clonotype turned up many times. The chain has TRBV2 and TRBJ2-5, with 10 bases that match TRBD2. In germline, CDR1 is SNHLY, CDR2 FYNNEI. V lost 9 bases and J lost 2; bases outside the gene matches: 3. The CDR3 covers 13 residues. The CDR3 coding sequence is TGTGCCAGTTTAGCGGGGGGACAAGAGACCCAGTACTTC. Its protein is CASLAGGQETQYF.

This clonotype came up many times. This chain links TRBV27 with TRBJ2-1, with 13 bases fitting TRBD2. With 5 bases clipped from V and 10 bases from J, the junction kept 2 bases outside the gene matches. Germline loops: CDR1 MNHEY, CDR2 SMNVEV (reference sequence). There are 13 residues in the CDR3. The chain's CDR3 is CASSRGLAGEQFF. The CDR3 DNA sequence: TGTGCCAGCAGTAGGGGACTAGCGGGAGAGCAGTTCTTC.

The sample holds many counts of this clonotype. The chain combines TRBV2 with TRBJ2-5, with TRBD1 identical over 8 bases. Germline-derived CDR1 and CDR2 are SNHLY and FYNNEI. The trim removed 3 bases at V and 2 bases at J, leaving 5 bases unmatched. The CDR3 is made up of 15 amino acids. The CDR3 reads CASSDTGGQQETQYF. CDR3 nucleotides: TGTGCCAGCAGTGATACAGGGGGGCAGCAAGAGACCCAGTACTTC. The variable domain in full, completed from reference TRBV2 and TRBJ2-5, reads EPEVTQTPSHQVTQMGQEVILRCVPISNHLYFYWYRQILGQKVEFLVSFYNNEISEKSEIFDDQFSVERPDGSNFTLKIRSTKLEDSAMYFCASSDTGGQQETQYFGPGTRLLVL.

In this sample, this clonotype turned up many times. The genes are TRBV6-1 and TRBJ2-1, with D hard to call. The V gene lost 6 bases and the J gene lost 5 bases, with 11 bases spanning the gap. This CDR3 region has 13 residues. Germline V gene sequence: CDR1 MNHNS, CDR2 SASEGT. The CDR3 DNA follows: TGTGCCAGCAGCCAGGCCAGCCACAATGAGCAGTTCTTC. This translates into CASSQASHNEQFF.

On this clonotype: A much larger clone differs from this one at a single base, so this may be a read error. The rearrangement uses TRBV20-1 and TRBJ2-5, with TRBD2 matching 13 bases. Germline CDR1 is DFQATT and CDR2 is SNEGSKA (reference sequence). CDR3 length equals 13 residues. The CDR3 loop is CSTSGGVQETQYF. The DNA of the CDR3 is TGCAGTACTAGCGGGGGGGTCCAAGAGACCCAGTACTTC.

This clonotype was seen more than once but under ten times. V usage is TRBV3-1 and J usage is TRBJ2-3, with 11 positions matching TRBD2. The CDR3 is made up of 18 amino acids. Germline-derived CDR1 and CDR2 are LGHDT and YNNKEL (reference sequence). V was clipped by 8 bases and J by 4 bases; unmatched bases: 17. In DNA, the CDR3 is TGTGCCAGCTCACCGCTAGCGGGAGGATCACCGAGGGCAGATACGCAGTATTTT. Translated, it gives CASSPLAGGSPRADTQYF.

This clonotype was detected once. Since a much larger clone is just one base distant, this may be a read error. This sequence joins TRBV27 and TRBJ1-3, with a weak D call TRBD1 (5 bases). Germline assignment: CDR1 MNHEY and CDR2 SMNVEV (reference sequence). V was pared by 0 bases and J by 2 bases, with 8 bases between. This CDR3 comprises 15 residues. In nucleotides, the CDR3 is TGTGCCAGCAGTTTATCGATGGGGGCTGGAAACACCATATATTTT. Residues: CASSLSMGAGNTIYF.